The 5 T cell receptor beta chains presented below share a single source sample, sequenced in a study of response to subunit inactivated influenza vaccine. TCRdb recomputed calls from the RT-PCR reads with MiXCR, one row per CDR3 protein. The sample has about 500,000 distinct CDR3 sequences, about 15% seen once. The source was CD4+ T cells sorted from PBMCs, collected less than 25 months after vaccination. These receptors originate from a man between 50 and 70 years old who received an inactivated influenza vaccine.

This clonotype was seen more than once but under ten times. The chain carries TRBV29-1 and TRBJ1-1; no definite D call. The germline CDR1 and CDR2 sequences are SQVTM and ANQGSEA. Trimming cost V 2 bases and J 0 bases, with 4 bases left between them. The CDR3 is 12 residues long. CDR3 region: CSVERMNTEAFF. In nucleotides, the CDR3 is TGCAGCGTTGAAAGAATGAACACTGAAGCTTTCTTT.

A few counts support this clonotype. The chain uses TRBV5-1 and TRBJ1-1; D gene ambiguous. The CDR3 runs to 13 residues. Germline V lookup: CDR1 SGHRS, CDR2 YFSETQ. V was pared by 5 bases and J by 3 bases, with 11 bases between. The CDR3 DNA reads as TGCGCCAGCAGGGTCCAGCGGGACACTGAAGCTTTCTTT. Translating it yields CASRVQRDTEAFF.

This clonotype was recorded many times. The chain combines TRBV11-2 with TRBJ2-1; TRBD2 aligns across 11 bases. The CDR3 covers 16 residues. Germline V gene lookup returns CDR1 SGHAT and CDR2 FQNNGV. V gave up 1 base and J gave up 4 bases; unmatched junction bases: 3. CDR3 nucleotide sequence: TGTGCCAGCAGCTTAGTCGGGACTAGCGGTTACAATGAGCAGTTCTTC. This translates into CASSLVGTSGYNEQFF. The complete variable domain, with remaining parts taken from reference TRBV11-2 and TRBJ2-1, reads EAGVAQSPRYKIIEKRQSVAFWCNPISGHATLYWYQQILGQGPKLLIQFQNNGVVDDSQLPKDRFSAERLKGVDSTLKIQPAKLEDSAVYLCASSLVGTSGYNEQFFGPGTRLTVL.

This clonotype was counted a few times. CDR3 coding DNA: TGTGCCAGCAGCCAAAGGGACAGGTTATACACCGGGGAGCTGTTTTTT. Its protein product is CASSQRDRLYTGELFF. The chain uses TRBV6-1 and TRBJ2-2, with 8 bases that match TRBD1. Losses at the gene ends were 6 bases for V and 3 bases for J; bases not matched to a gene: 9. Looked up from germline, CDR1 is MNHNS and CDR2 is SASEGT. The CDR3 runs to 16 residues.

This clonotype was recorded at least ten times. CDR3 sequence (DNA): TGTGCCAGCAGTGGAGTTTCAACTAGATCAGATACGCAGTATTTT. Its translation is CASSGVSTRSDTQYF. The rearrangement links TRBV25-1 to TRBJ2-3; D possibly corresponds to TRBD2 (5 bases). The CDR3 sequence is 15 residues long. Germline V lookup: CDR1 MGHDK, CDR2 SYGVNS. V lost 4 bases and J 4 bases, leaving 15 bases between the germline ends.